The rows below give T cell receptor beta chains drawn from one sample of a study of CD8+CD57+ T cells in acquired aplastic anemia. TCRdb ran MiXCR on the reads and lists one entry per CDR3 protein. The sample lists a few hundred thousand distinct CDR3 sequences; 55% to 75% were seen once. Material: sorted CD4+, CD8+, or CD8+CD57+ T cells (not recorded which) from PBMCs. Receptors were obtained from a human donor in good health, serving as a control. Both conserved end residues are part of each CDR3. A D gene is named only where the DNA matches it firmly. Clone size, where shown, is once, few, many, or a class for clones that have expanded.

v_gene: TRBV12-3/TRBV12-4
j_gene: TRBJ1-5
abundance: .
d_gene: TRBD1
CDR3aa: CASSLQGAAGPKHF
CDR3nt: TGTGCCAGTAGTCTACAGGGGGCCGCGGGCCCGAAGCATTTT

v_gene: TRBV6-1
j_gene: TRBJ2-7
abundance: .
d_gene: .
CDR3aa: CASSRLNRAYEQYF
CDR3nt: TGTGCCAGCAGCAGGCTAAACAGGGCCTACGAGCAGTACTTC

v_gene: TRBV24-1
j_gene: TRBJ2-2
abundance: .
d_gene: .
CDR3aa: CATGGVASTGELFF
CDR3nt: TGTGCCACCGGCGGAGTGGCTAGCACCGGGGAGCTGTTTTTT

v_gene: TRBV19
j_gene: TRBJ1-2
abundance: .
d_gene: TRBD1
CDR3aa: CASIPIAGQGTTNYGYTF
CDR3nt: TGTGCCAGTATTCCCATCGCTGGACAGGGGACTACTAACTATGGCTACACCTTC

v_gene: TRBV19
j_gene: TRBJ1-1
abundance: many
d_gene: .
CDR3aa: CASSKRNTEAFF
CDR3nt: TGTGCCAGTAGTAAAAGAAACACTGAAGCTTTCTTT

v_gene: TRBV7-2
j_gene: TRBJ2-5
abundance: .
d_gene: TRBD2
CDR3aa: CASSFNDPSGQYTTQYF
CDR3nt: TGTGCCAGCAGCTTTAACGACCCTAGCGGGCAGTATACGACCCAGTACTTC

v_gene: TRBV7-2
j_gene: TRBJ1-6
abundance: .
d_gene: .
CDR3aa: CASSSEAGGEHQYSPLHF
CDR3nt: TGCGCCAGCAGCTCAGAGGCTGGTGGAGAGCACCAGTATTCACCCCTCCACTTT

v_gene: TRBV7-3
j_gene: TRBJ1-2
abundance: .
d_gene: .
CDR3aa: CASSLATSEPMTAYTF
CDR3nt: TGCGCCAGCAGCTTAGCAACGTCCGAGCCCATGACTGCCTACACCTTC

v_gene: TRBV7-2
j_gene: TRBJ1-1
abundance: many
d_gene: .
CDR3aa: CASSLGGAGRANTEAFF
CDR3nt: TGTGCCAGCAGCTTAGGAGGGGCCGGTAGGGCGAACACTGAAGCTTTCTTT

v_gene: TRBV20-1
j_gene: TRBJ1-5
abundance: many
d_gene: .
CDR3aa: CSAGGPHSNQPQHF
CDR3nt: TGCAGTGCTGGGGGACCTCATAGCAATCAGCCCCAGCATTTT

v_gene: TRBV7-2
j_gene: TRBJ1-1
abundance: once
d_gene: TRBD1
CDR3aa: CASSSGQELGTEAFF
CDR3nt: TGTGCCAGCAGCTCCGGACAGGAGTTGGGCACTGAAGCCTTCTTT

v_gene: TRBV11-2
j_gene: TRBJ2-5
abundance: .
d_gene: .
CDR3aa: CASSLVMTETQYF
CDR3nt: TGTGCCAGCAGCTTAGTCATGACAGAGACCCAGTACTTC

v_gene: TRBV19
j_gene: TRBJ2-2
abundance: .
d_gene: TRBD1
CDR3aa: CASSELGQGVTGELFF
CDR3nt: TGTGCCAGCAGTGAGTTAGGACAGGGCGTCACCGGGGAGCTGTTTTTT

v_gene: TRBV11-2
j_gene: TRBJ1-5
abundance: .
d_gene: .
CDR3aa: CASSRSGGDQPQHF
CDR3nt: TGTGCCAGCAGCCGTAGCGGGGGGGATCAGCCCCAGCATTTT

v_gene: TRBV9
j_gene: TRBJ1-6
abundance: many
d_gene: .
CDR3aa: CASNQGSHNSPLHF
CDR3nt: TGTGCCAGCAACCAAGGCAGCCATAATTCACCCCTCCACTTT

v_gene: TRBV7-2
j_gene: TRBJ1-4
abundance: once
d_gene: .
CDR3aa: CASSLYGGNRETQFF
CDR3nt: TGTGCCAGCAGCCTCTACGGGGGAAACCGAGAGACCCAGTTTTTT

v_gene: TRBV7-9
j_gene: TRBJ2-3
abundance: .
d_gene: .
CDR3aa: CASSFSLGGGEQLQYF
CDR3nt: TGTGCCAGCAGCTTCTCCCTGGGGGGCGGCGAGCAGTTGCAGTATTTT

v_gene: TRBV9
j_gene: TRBJ1-6
abundance: .
d_gene: .
CDR3aa: CASSAPRIGNSPLHF
CDR3nt: TGTGCCAGCAGCGCCCCGAGGATCGGGAATTCACCCCTCCACTTT

v_gene: TRBV7-2
j_gene: TRBJ2-5
abundance: .
d_gene: .
CDR3aa: CASSPSGQGKLNGF
CDR3nt: TGTGCCAGCAGCCCTAGCGGACAGGGAAAGCTGAATGGCTTC

v_gene: TRBV5-6
j_gene: TRBJ1-2
abundance: many
d_gene: .
CDR3aa: CASRLGTRYAGFGGYTF
CDR3nt: TGTGCCAGCAGGCTCGGGACACGCTATGCTGGATTCGGTGGCTACACCTTC

v_gene: TRBV7-2
j_gene: TRBJ1-1
abundance: .
d_gene: .
CDR3aa: CASSCQLGQTEAFF
CDR3nt: TGCGCCAGCAGCTGCCAGCTCGGGCAGACTGAAGCTTTCTTT

v_gene: TRBV7-2
j_gene: TRBJ2-7
abundance: .
d_gene: .
CDR3aa: CASSLRDKGYAQYF
CDR3nt: TGTGCCAGCAGCTTACGGGACAAGGGCTACGCGCAGTACTTC

v_gene: TRBV5-1
j_gene: TRBJ2-7
abundance: .
d_gene: .
CDR3aa: CASSFESDSPSYEQYF
CDR3nt: TGTGCCAGCAGCTTTGAGTCGGACAGCCCCTCCTACGAGCAGTACTTC

v_gene: TRBV12-3/TRBV12-4
j_gene: TRBJ1-5
abundance: .
d_gene: TRBD1
CDR3aa: CASGSGTERNQPQHF
CDR3nt: TGTGCCAGCGGGAGTGGGACAGAGAGAAATCAGCCCCAGCATTTT

v_gene: TRBV30
j_gene: TRBJ2-5
abundance: .
d_gene: .
CDR3aa: CAWSVLGQETQYF
CDR3nt: TGTGCCTGGAGTGTACTGGGACAAGAGACCCAGTACTTC

v_gene: TRBV5-5
j_gene: TRBJ1-2
abundance: many
d_gene: .
CDR3aa: CASSLALLYGYTF
CDR3nt: TGTGCCAGCAGCTTAGCACTTCTCTATGGCTACACCTTC